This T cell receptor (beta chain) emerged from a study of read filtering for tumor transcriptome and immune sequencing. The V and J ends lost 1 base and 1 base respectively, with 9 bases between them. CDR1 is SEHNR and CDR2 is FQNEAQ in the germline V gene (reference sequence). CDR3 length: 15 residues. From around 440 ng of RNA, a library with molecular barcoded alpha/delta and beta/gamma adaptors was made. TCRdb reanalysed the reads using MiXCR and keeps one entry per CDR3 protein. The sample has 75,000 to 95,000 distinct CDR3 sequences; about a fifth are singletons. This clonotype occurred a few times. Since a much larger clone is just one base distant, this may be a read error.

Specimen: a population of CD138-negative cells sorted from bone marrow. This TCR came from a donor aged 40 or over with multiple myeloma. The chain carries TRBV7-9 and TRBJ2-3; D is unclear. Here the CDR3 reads CASSLGLGGTDTQYF. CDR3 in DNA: TGTGCCAGCAGCTTAGGACTGGGCGGCACAGATACGCAGTATTTT.